These 4 T cell receptor beta chains were all obtained from the same sample, sequenced in a study of T cells after yellow fever vaccination. TCRdb redid the calling of the 5' RACE reads with MiXCR, one entry per CDR3 protein. The sample has 300,000 to 400,000 distinct CDR3 sequences; 8.7% are singletons. Specimen: PBMCs, collected on the day of the first yellow fever vaccination. The source is a man between 18 and 35 years old who received the YFV17D yellow fever vaccine.

This clonotype was observed a handful of times. The rearrangement uses TRBV7-2 and TRBJ1-2, with TRBD1 matching over 9 bases. CDR1 SGHTA and CDR2 FQGNSA come from the germline V gene. The CDR3 has 14 amino acids. J lost 4 bases, V lost 5 bases, and 5 bases had no gene match. The CDR3 DNA is TGTGCCAGCAGCGTACAGGGGGCGGGCTATGGCTACACCTTC. Translating gives CASSVQGAGYGYTF. Variable domain in full (rest from reference TRBV7-2 and TRBJ1-2): GAGVSQSPSNKVTEKGKDVELRCDPISGHTALYWYRQSLGQGLEFLIYFQGNSAPDKSGLPSDRFSAERTGGSVSTLTIQRTQQEDSAVYLCASSVQGAGYGYTFGSGTRLTVV.

This clonotype was counted a few times. The chain uses TRBV6-1 and TRBJ1-2; possibly TRBD1 for D (6 bases). Germline loops: CDR1 MNHNS, CDR2 SASEGT. The CDR3 covers 14 residues. V was shortened by 6 bases and J by 1 base, with 12 bases between the two germline ends. Here the CDR3 DNA reads TGTGCCAGCAGCCCGGGACACCTTAACTATGGCTACACCTTC. It yields the protein CASSPGHLNYGYTF.

The chain recombines TRBV15 with TRBJ2-3, with D perhaps given as TRBD1 or TRBD2 (5 bases each). This CDR3 region has 15 residues. The ends were cut back, 3 bases at V and 3 bases at J, with 13 bases in the middle. Germline V lookup: CDR1 LNHNV, CDR2 YYDKDF (reference sequence). Here the CDR3 reads CATSSRDRETDTQYF. DNA for the CDR3: TGTGCCACCAGCAGCCGGGACCGAGAAACAGATACGCAGTATTTT.

The chain combines TRBV3-1 with TRBJ2-7; unclear D gene. Germline V lookup: CDR1 LGHDT, CDR2 YNNKEL (reference sequence). The CDR3 consists of 13 residues. Trimming removed 1 base from V and 4 bases from J, with 8 bases in between. CDR3 in DNA: TGTGCCAGCAGCCAAGGGACGGCGTACGAGCAGTACTTC. Translation: CASSQGTAYEQYF.